A single sample gave rise to the 23 T cell receptor beta chains below, sequenced in a study of cytomegalovirus exposure and HLA in healthy donors. This PCR relied on a set of 60 Vbeta primers and 13 Jbeta primers. Sequenced by immunoSEQ multiplex PCR; TCRdb stores in-frame clones only, minus some. The sample lists 140,000 to 150,000 clones, roughly 86% occurring once. The source material was PBMCs. The receptor source for this set is a middle-aged woman in good health and CMV-seronegative.

The V gene is TRBV4-2, the J gene TRBJ2-7; 11 nucleotides match TRBD1. Germline-derived CDR1 and CDR2 are LGHNA and YNFKEQ. The CDR3 spans 15 residues. V lost 6 bases and J lost 3; bases outside the gene matches: 7. CDR3 coding DNA: TGTGCCAGCAGTCGAACCGGGACAGGGGGCTACGAGCAGTACTTC. Translation gives CASSRTGTGGYEQYF.

The genes are TRBV2 and TRBJ2-2, with a tentative D call TRBD2 (5 bases). Germline V lookup: CDR1 SNHLY, CDR2 FYNNEI. The V end was cut by 0 bases, the J end by 0 bases, with 14 bases between. The CDR3 loop spans 18 amino acids. The CDR3 DNA follows: TGTGCCAGCAGTGAAGCATCACTCCTAGCTGCGAACACCGGGGAGCTGTTTTTT. Translating gives CASSEASLLAANTGELFF.

The rearrangement uses TRBV5-4 and TRBJ2-2; tentative D call: TRBD1 (5 bases). Trimming pared 0 bases from V and 0 bases from J, leaving 12 bases between. Per germline, CDR1 SGHNT and CDR2 YYREEE (reference sequence). This CDR3 spans 17 amino acids. The CDR3 DNA sequence: TGTGCCAGCAGCTTGGGAGGTAGGGGCGCGAACACCGGGGAGCTGTTTTTT. Residues: CASSLGGRGANTGELFF. The full variable domain, rest sourced from reference TRBV5-4 and TRBJ2-2, is ETGVTQSPTHLIKTRGQQVTLRCSSQSGHNTVSWYQQALGQGPQFIFQYYREEENGRGNFPPRFSGLQFPNYSSELNVNALELDDSALYLCASSLGGRGANTGELFFGEGSRLTVL.

The CDR3 DNA follows: TGTGCCAGCAGCTCTGACAGAAGGGCAGATACGCAGTATTTT. This sequence encodes CASSSDRRADTQYF. The chain has TRBV5-8 and TRBJ2-3; D perhaps matches TRBD1 (5 bases). From germline, CDR1 is SGHTS and CDR2 YDEGEE. Trimming removed 3 bases at V and 4 bases at J, with 12 bases between. This CDR3 has 14 residues.

This chain links TRBV6-5 with TRBJ1-5, with TRBD1 matching 7 bases. Germline CDR1 and CDR2: MNHEY and SVGAGI. V lost 6 bases, J lost 4 bases, and 6 bases stayed unmatched. This CDR3 has 14 amino acids. CDR3 region: CASSPMTGNQPQHF. CDR3 DNA: TGTGCCAGCAGCCCAATGACAGGGAATCAGCCCCAGCATTTT.

The CDR3: CASSLASGRASTDTQYF. The CDR3 region has the DNA TGCGCCAGCAGTCTGGCTAGCGGGAGGGCTAGCACAGATACGCAGTATTTT. The chain carries TRBV23-1 and TRBJ2-3; 12 nucleotides agree with TRBD2. TRBV23-1 is marked as an open reading frame, function uncertain. The CDR3 extends over 17 amino acids. V was clipped by 4 bases and J by 0 bases; unmatched bases: 5.

The chain couples TRBV2 to TRBJ1-5; no reliable D call. V gave up 6 bases and J gave up 5 bases, with 14 bases separating them. Germline V lookup: CDR1 SNHLY, CDR2 FYNNEI. CDR3 size: 14 residues. The CDR3 spells CASRTRGVDQPQHF. The CDR3, as DNA: TGTGCCAGCAGGACCCGAGGAGTTGATCAGCCCCAGCATTTT.

The rearrangement joins TRBV7-9 to TRBJ2-7; TRBD1 aligns across 8 bases. The CDR3 contains 16 residues. Trimming removed 3 bases from V and 6 bases from J; junction bases left unmatched: 13. In germline, CDR1 is SEHNR, CDR2 FQNEAQ (reference sequence). The CDR3 bases are TGTGCCAGCAGCTTTTACCCGGACAGGGTTAAGGTCGAGCAGTACTTC. Translated, it gives CASSFYPDRVKVEQYF.

This clone was seen more than once but under ten times. J is TRBJ1-1 and V is TRBV7-9, with 11 bases lining up with TRBD1. The germline V gene encodes CDR1 SEHNR and CDR2 FQNEAQ (reference sequence). The CDR3 length is 15 residues. The V gene end was trimmed by 4 bases and the J gene end by 4 bases; junction bases not matched to a gene: 5. The CDR3 protein is CASSYGTGGSTEAFF. CDR3 DNA sequence: TGTGCCAGCAGCTACGGGACAGGGGGGAGCACTGAAGCTTTCTTT.

V usage is TRBV9 and J usage is TRBJ2-3, with D maybe TRBD1 (6 bases). Germline V gives CDR1 SGDLS, CDR2 YYNGEE. The CDR3 totals 16 residues. V dropped 3 bases and J dropped 0 bases, with 14 bases sitting between them. The CDR3 here is CASSEIGGPSTDTQYF. The CDR3 bases are TGTGCCAGCAGCGAAATAGGGGGACCAAGCACAGATACGCAGTATTTT. Drawing the rest from reference TRBV9 and TRBJ2-3, the complete variable domain is DSGVTQTPKHLITATGQRVTLRCSPRSGDLSVYWYQQSLDQGLQFLIQYYNGEERAKGNILERFSAQQFPDLHSELNLSSLELGDSALYFCASSEIGGPSTDTQYFGPGTRLTVL.

This chain connects TRBV28 to TRBJ1-2; 10 bases are shared with TRBD1. The CDR3 length is 15 residues. V gave up 4 bases and J gave up 5 bases; unmatched junction bases: 7. Germline V CDR1 and CDR2: MDHEN, SYDVKM. The CDR3 protein is CASSSLGDRGYGYTF. CDR3 nucleotide sequence: TGTGCCAGCAGTTCCCTCGGGGACAGGGGTTATGGCTACACCTTC.

The genes are TRBV5-4 and TRBJ1-1, with unresolved D. The CDR3 is 13 residues long. Germline V gene sequence: CDR1 SGHNT, CDR2 YYREEE (reference sequence). The germline V and J ends were trimmed by 0 bases and 1 base, with 4 bases remaining between them. The CDR3 bases are TGTGCCAGCAGCTTGGCCAGGAACACTGAAGCTTTCTTT. Translation: CASSLARNTEAFF.

This clone appeared a single time. This chain connects TRBV15 to TRBJ1-3, with D possibly being TRBD1 (6 bases). Germline assignment: CDR1 LNHNV and CDR2 YYDKDF (reference sequence). V was clipped by 8 bases and J by 8 bases, with 13 bases between them. The CDR3 contains 12 residues. The CDR3 region is CATENREDTIYF. The CDR3 nucleotides read TGTGCCACCGAGAACAGGGAAGACACCATATATTTT.

In this sample, this clone turned up once. At one end, the junction sequence differs from germline, possibly due to a read error. The chain has TRBV7-9 and TRBJ2-7, with unresolved D. The CDR3 has 12 amino acids. CDR1 and CDR2 from the germline V gene are SEHNR and FQNEAQ (reference sequence). The CDR3 region is CSSSLTDYEQYF. The CDR3 DNA is TGTTCCAGCAGCTTAACTGACTACGAGCAGTACTTC.

Regarding this clone: Germline is not matched at one junction end, which may reflect a read error. The genes are TRBV7-9 and TRBJ2-7; TRBD2 is a possible D gene (5 bases). From germline, CDR1 is SEHNR and CDR2 FQNEAQ (reference sequence). The CDR3 length is 13 residues. The CDR3 DNA reads TGTTCCAGCAGCTCAACTAGATCCTACGAGCAGTACTTC. Translation: CSSSSTRSYEQYF.

The rearrangement links TRBV9 to TRBJ2-1, with 11 bases fitting TRBD2. V shed 8 bases and J 5 bases; nucleotides not matched to a gene: 3. The CDR3 sequence is 13 residues long. Germline V gene lookup returns CDR1 SGDLS and CDR2 YYNGEE. The CDR3 region is CARTGLADNEQFF. Here the CDR3 DNA reads TGTGCCAGGACGGGACTAGCGGACAATGAGCAGTTCTTC.

This rearrangement joins TRBV2 to TRBJ2-7; the D gene is possibly TRBD1 (6 bases). Germline V lookup: CDR1 SNHLY, CDR2 FYNNEI. This CDR3 contains 14 residues. Trimming stripped 5 bases from V and 1 base from J, with 12 bases between. CDR3 amino acids: CASSPTGSSYEQYF. The CDR3 DNA is TGTGCCAGCAGTCCGACAGGCTCTTCCTACGAGCAGTACTTC.

The gene calls are TRBV29-1 and TRBJ1-2; D perhaps matches TRBD1 (5 bases). Germline V gene lookup returns CDR1 SQVTM and CDR2 ANQGSEA. Trimming removed 7 bases at V and 7 bases at J, with 31 bases between. CDR3 length equals 17 residues. CDR3 nucleotides: TGCAGCGCTACACCGGAGGGAGTCATCAAGGGGTCCCTTGGCTACACCTTC. Protein sequence: CSATPEGVIKGSLGYTF.

The rearrangement links TRBV7-9 to TRBJ2-1; 9 bases match TRBD2. Germline assignment: CDR1 SEHNR and CDR2 FQNEAQ (reference sequence). Germline trimming cut 4 bases from V and 14 bases from J; bases unmatched to any gene: 9. The CDR3 sequence is 13 residues long. CDR3: CASSSRGGRAEFF. The CDR3 DNA reads as TGTGCCAGCAGCTCCCGAGGCGGGAGGGCCGAGTTCTTC.

The chain couples TRBV5-1 to TRBJ2-3, with a weak D call TRBD2 (5 bases). The germline CDR1 and CDR2 sequences are SGHRS and YFSETQ. Trimming stripped 0 bases from V and 5 bases from J, with 10 bases between. This CDR3 region has 14 residues. CDR3 bases: TGCGCCAGCAGCTTGGAACTAGACAAAGATACGCAGTATTTT. It translates to CASSLELDKDTQYF. The complete variable domain, with remaining parts taken from reference TRBV5-1 and TRBJ2-3, reads KAGVTQTPRYLIKTRGQQVTLSCSPISGHRSVSWYQQTPGQGLQFLFEYFSETQRNKGNFPGRFSGRQFSNSRSEMNVSTLELGDSALYLCASSLELDKDTQYFGPGTRLTVL.

The chain uses TRBV9 and TRBJ2-5; D perhaps matches TRBD1 (6 bases). V was shortened by 0 bases and J by 4 bases, with 7 bases between the two germline ends. Germline-derived CDR1 and CDR2 are SGDLS and YYNGEE. The CDR3 spans 13 residues. The CDR3: CASSVGGRETQYF. The DNA of the CDR3 is TGTGCCAGCAGCGTAGGGGGGCGAGAGACCCAGTACTTC.

CDR3 residues: CASSLVGLAGGSPDTQYF. CDR3 in DNA: TGTGCCAGCAGCTTAGTCGGGCTAGCGGGAGGTAGCCCAGATACGCAGTATTTT. This rearrangement joins TRBV7-6 to TRBJ2-3, with 11 nucleotides matching TRBD2. This CDR3 has 18 amino acids. The V segment lost 1 base and the J segment 4 bases; nucleotides outside the gene matches: 10. Per the germline V gene, CDR1 is SGHVS and CDR2 is FNYEAQ.

The V gene is TRBV7-9, the J gene TRBJ1-4, with unresolved D. CDR3 length equals 14 residues. V gave up 2 bases and J gave up 4 bases, with 8 bases separating them. Germline CDR1 SEHNR, CDR2 FQNEAQ (reference sequence). The CDR3 sequence is CASSLLALNEKLFF. DNA for the CDR3: TGTGCCAGCAGCTTATTGGCCCTTAATGAAAAACTGTTTTTT.